This TCR beta chain comes out of a study of neurological immune-mediated disorders. Regarding this clonotype: Its antigen is currently unknown.

Study-wide results and limits: When repertoires were grouped phylogenetically, those of 18 of 34 multiple sclerosis patients fell into one related-CDR3 cluster, a possible signature.

One entry per CDR3 protein results from TCRdb running MiXCR on the 5' RACE reads. The profile shows some 57,000 distinct CDR3 sequences, roughly 3.8% of them singletons. This CDR3 has 15 residues. CDR1 is MNHNS, CDR2 SASEGT, per germline. With 6 bases removed from V and 8 bases from J, the gap between germline ends came to 20 bases. Material for sequencing was PBMCs. The chain carries TRBV6-1 and TRBJ2-4, with D tentatively TRBD1 (5 bases). The clonotype originates from a man in his 60s with multiple sclerosis. The CDR3 DNA is TGTGCCAGCAGGACTTTGACAGTACAGAAGGACATTCAGTACTTC. As protein: CASRTLTVQKDIQYF.